Sequencing of this TCR beta chain was carried out in a study of T-cell reconstitution after alpha-beta-depleted transplantation in children. This clonotype was counted only a few times. Its antigen is unidentified. TCRbeta library construction was performed incorporating unique molecular identifiers. TCRdb passed the PCR reads through MiXCR, listing each CDR3 protein once. The sample lists roughly 50,000 distinct CDR3 sequences, 44% occurring once. The study, taken as a whole, reports: T-cell counts and diversity at one year post-transplant came mainly from newly produced T cells. Expanded graft clones, several hundred of them, were reportedly the source of alpha-beta T cells about two months after transplant.

Unmatched junction bases numbered 7, after V lost 3 bases and J lost 4 bases. This CDR3 spans 16 amino acids. Germline CDR1 is SGDLS and CDR2 is YYNGEE. The receptor was isolated from a male patient younger than 18 who had a stem cell transplant for acute lymphoblastic leukemia, so the T cells may come from the graft donor. The chain uses TRBV9 and TRBJ2-1; 10 positions agree with TRBD1. This material consisted of PBMCs, mostly from graft donor cells, taken 360 days after TCRalphabeta/CD19-depleted stem cell transplant. The CDR3 here is CASSALGTGVYNEQFF. Here the CDR3 DNA reads TGTGCCAGCAGCGCCCTCGGGACAGGGGTTTACAATGAGCAGTTCTTC.